A single sample gave rise to the 19 T cell receptor beta chains below, sequenced in a study of OX40 agonist ivuxolimab in advanced cancers. Profiling relied on immunoSEQ multiplex PCR, and the TCRdb table lists in-frame clones only, not all of them. The profile shows approximately 87,000 clones, around 90% of them singletons. Sequenced here: CD4+ or CD8+ T cells sorted from blood, sampled in a trial of the OX40 agonist ivuxolimab. These receptor sequences come from an adult with an advanced solid tumor such as melanoma, head and neck, liver or kidney cancer.

The chain uses TRBV30 and TRBJ2-1, with D possibly matching TRBD2 (6 bases). V lost 0 bases, J lost 12 bases, and 12 bases lay in between. Germline V lookup: CDR1 GTSNPN, CDR2 SVGIG (reference sequence). The CDR3 runs 12 residues. The CDR3 loop is CAWSVRGLGQFF. As DNA, the CDR3 is TGTGCCTGGAGTGTACGGGGACTCGGGCAGTTCTTC.

This clone has only a few counts. The same CDR3 also results from other DNA sequences found in this sample. The chain combines TRBV19 with TRBJ2-7, with TRBD1 matching 9 bases. The V segment lost 6 bases and the J segment 6 bases; nucleotides outside the gene matches: 3. The CDR3 is 12 amino acids. CDR1 LNHDA and CDR2 SQIVND come from the germline V gene (reference sequence). CDR3 loop: CASRGQGFEQYF. The CDR3 nucleotides read TGTGCCAGTAGAGGACAGGGGTTCGAGCAGTACTTC.

This clone was observed a single time. The rearrangement uses TRBV20-1 and TRBJ2-3; no clear D. V was shortened by 2 bases and J by 5 bases, with 5 bases between the two germline ends. Germline V lookup: CDR1 DFQATT, CDR2 SNEGSKA (reference sequence). The CDR3 has 11 residues. Here the CDR3 DNA reads TGCAGTGCTAGATTAAGAGATACGCAGTATTTT. Translated, it gives CSARLRDTQYF.

The CDR3 DNA sequence: TGTGCCAGCAGTTTGTCGGGGGCTGGAAACACCATATATTTT. This sequence encodes CASSLSGAGNTIYF. The V gene is TRBV5-8, the J gene TRBJ1-3; the D gene is possibly TRBD1 (5 bases). Germline CDR1 reads SGHTS; CDR2 reads YDEGEE. The ends were cut back, 5 bases at V and 2 bases at J, with 11 bases in the middle. The CDR3 consists of 14 residues. Drawing the rest from reference TRBV5-8 and TRBJ1-3, the complete variable domain is EAGVTQSPTHLIKTRGQQATLRCSPISGHTSVYWYQQALGLGLQFLLWYDEGEERNRGNFPPRFSGRQFPNYSSELNVNALELEDSALYLCASSLSGAGNTIYFGEGSWLTVV.

The chain recombines TRBV30 with TRBJ2-7; the D gene is possibly TRBD1 (5 bases). The CDR3 sequence is 13 residues long. Germline CDR1 is GTSNPN and CDR2 is SVGIG (reference sequence). V shed 4 bases and J shed 0 bases, with 10 bases lying between them. The CDR3: CAWTNRNSYEQYF. The CDR3 DNA follows: TGTGCCTGGACCAACAGGAACTCCTACGAGCAGTACTTC.

This clone came up once. The chain links TRBV28 to TRBJ2-7; TRBD2 matches 9 bases. The CDR3 is 15 residues long. CDR1 and CDR2 from the germline V gene are MDHEN and SYDVKM. V was clipped by 7 bases and J by 4 bases; unmatched bases: 11. The DNA of the CDR3 is TGTGCCAGCACCATAGCGACTAGCGGACTATACGAGCAGTACTTC. This gives the protein CASTIATSGLYEQYF.

This clone showed up just a few times. The chain is built from TRBV5-5 and TRBJ1-2, with D possibly TRBD1 on 5 matching bases. V lost 0 bases and J lost 1, with 10 bases in between. Germline assignment: CDR1 SGHKS and CDR2 YYEKEE (reference sequence). CDR3 size: 15 residues. Written as DNA, the CDR3 is TGTGCCAGCAGCTTGGGGGACCTGTATAACTATGGCTACACCTTC. Protein product: CASSLGDLYNYGYTF.

The chain couples TRBV25-1 to TRBJ2-2, with D hard to call. Germline values: CDR1 MGHDK, CDR2 SYGVNS. V gave up 7 bases and J gave up 7 bases, with 7 bases separating them. The CDR3 loop spans 11 amino acids. The CDR3 nucleotides are TGTGCCAGCACGAGAAACGGGGAGCTGTTTTTT. Protein: CASTRNGELFF.

This clone was seen just once. The chain carries TRBV6-5 and TRBJ2-7; TRBD2 agrees at 12 bases. CDR3 length: 14 residues. Germline trimming cut 5 bases from V and 6 bases from J; bases unmatched to any gene: 5. Germline CDR1 is MNHEY and CDR2 is SVGAGI. The CDR3, as DNA: TGTGCCAGCAGTGAGACTAGCGGGAGTTTCGAGCAGTACTTC. It translates to CASSETSGSFEQYF.

The chain recombines TRBV11-3 with TRBJ2-7; D perhaps matches TRBD2 (6 bases). This CDR3 comprises 14 residues. Trimming stripped 5 bases from V and 1 base from J, with 12 bases between. Germline V gene data show CDR1 as SGHNT and CDR2 as YENEEA. CDR3 DNA sequence: TGTGCCAGCAGCCCTCTAGCGTCTTCCTACGAGCAGTACTTC. This sequence encodes CASSPLASSYEQYF. Combining the CDR3 with reference TRBV11-3 and TRBJ2-7 gives the whole variable domain EAGVVQSPRYKIIEKKQPVAFWCNPISGHNTLYWYLQNLGQGPELLIRYENEEAVDDSQLPKDRFSAERLKGVDSTLKIQPAELGDSAVYLCASSPLASSYEQYFGPGTRLTVT.

This chain uses TRBV19 with TRBJ1-3, with unresolved D. Germline assignment: CDR1 LNHDA and CDR2 SQIVND (reference sequence). Trimming shortened V by 7 bases and J by 0 bases, and 7 bases separated the two germline ends. The CDR3 totals 13 residues. CDR3 nucleotide sequence: TGTGCCAGTATGGTGTTCTCTGGAAACACCATATATTTT. This sequence encodes CASMVFSGNTIYF.

The rearrangement joins TRBV6-6 to TRBJ2-7; D is unclear. This CDR3 spans 13 amino acids. The V end lost 0 bases, the J end lost 4 bases, and 7 bases lay between the germline ends. Germline V lookup: CDR1 MNHNY, CDR2 SVGAGI (reference sequence). This chain's CDR3 is CASSYSSQYEQYF. CDR3 in DNA: TGTGCCAGCAGTTACTCGAGTCAGTACGAGCAGTACTTC.

The gene calls are TRBV30 and TRBJ2-7; tentatively, D is TRBD1 or TRBD2 (5 bases each). V lost 0 bases to trimming and J lost 3 bases, with 12 bases between them. This CDR3 has 14 residues. CDR1 and CDR2 from the germline V gene are GTSNPN and SVGIG (reference sequence). CDR3 sequence reads: CAWSVGSGSYEQYF. The CDR3 DNA reads as TGTGCCTGGAGTGTCGGTTCAGGGAGCTACGAGCAGTACTTC.

The chain couples TRBV13 to TRBJ1-6; perhaps TRBD1 as D (6 bases). CDR1 is PRHDT, CDR2 FYEKMQ, per germline (reference sequence). V gave up 5 bases and J gave up 7 bases, with 15 bases separating them. CDR3 length: 15 residues. This CDR3 is CASSPRTVGNSPLHF. For the CDR3, the DNA is TGTGCCAGCAGCCCCAGGACAGTAGGAAATTCACCCCTCCACTTT.

This chain uses TRBV15 with TRBJ2-1; 11 nucleotides match TRBD2. Germline V gene data show CDR1 as LNHNV and CDR2 as YYDKDF (reference sequence). J lost 7 bases, V lost 6 bases, and 8 bases had no gene match. The CDR3 consists of 15 residues. The CDR3 here is CATRLGLAGRNEQFF. The CDR3 DNA sequence: TGTGCCACCAGGCTCGGACTAGCGGGTAGGAATGAGCAGTTCTTC. Full variable domain (outside the CDR3, taken from reference TRBV15 and TRBJ2-1): DAMVIQNPRYQVTQFGKPVTLSCSQTLNHNVMYWYQQKSSQAPKLLFHYYDKDFNNEADTPDNFQSRRPNTSFCFLDIRSPGLGDTAMYLCATRLGLAGRNEQFFGPGTRLTVL.

The gene calls are TRBV28 and TRBJ1-5; D is possibly TRBD1 (6 bases). This CDR3 is 13 amino acids long. Germline lookup yields CDR1 MDHEN and CDR2 SYDVKM. Trimming cost V 7 bases and J 6 bases, with 13 bases left between them. The CDR3 is CASTPAGAQPQHF. DNA of the CDR3: TGTGCCAGCACCCCCGCGGGGGCTCAGCCCCAGCATTTT.

The chain combines TRBV7-2 with TRBJ1-2; no definite D call. The germline V and J ends were trimmed by 3 bases and 14 bases, with 10 bases remaining between them. CDR3 length: 10 residues. Germline V lookup: CDR1 SGHTA, CDR2 FQGNSA. CDR3 loop: CASSLYGQTF. The CDR3 nucleotides read TGTGCCAGCAGCTTGTACGGGCAAACCTTC. The full variable domain, its missing parts supplied by reference TRBV7-2 and TRBJ1-2, is GAGVSQSPSNKVTEKGKDVELRCDPISGHTALYWYRQSLGQGLEFLIYFQGNSAPDKSGLPSDRFSAERTGGSVSTLTIQRTQQEDSAVYLCASSLYGQTFGSGTRLTVV.

The chain joins TRBV2 to TRBJ1-2, with a tentative D call TRBD1 (6 bases). This CDR3 is 14 amino acids long. Germline values: CDR1 SNHLY, CDR2 FYNNEI. V lost 6 bases to trimming and J lost 8 bases, with 19 bases between them. The CDR3 here is CASSYTTGPGGYTF. In nucleotides, the CDR3 is TGTGCCAGCAGCTACACGACAGGCCCGGGGGGCTACACCTTC.

The chain has TRBV29-1 and TRBJ2-5, with D perhaps matching TRBD1 (6 bases). Germline CDR1 reads SQVTM; CDR2 reads ANQGSEA. The CDR3 extends over 12 amino acids. V was shortened by 4 bases and J by 5 bases, with 11 bases between the two germline ends. CDR3 residues: CSVASGEETQYF. DNA of the CDR3: TGCAGCGTTGCATCAGGGGAGGAGACCCAGTACTTC.